This T cell receptor (beta chain) emerged from a study of cytomegalovirus exposure and HLA in healthy donors. Broader study findings: A few chains tied to CMV proved CMV antigen-specific in vitro.

V trimming: 3 bases; J trimming: 1 base; junction bases outside the gene matches: 6. This CDR3 contains 16 residues. CDR1 LNHDA and CDR2 SQIVND come from the germline V gene (reference sequence). With respect to this clone: Its antigen is currently unknown.

Profiled with immunoSEQ multiplex PCR; TCRdb holds only in-frame clones, not every one. This sample carries some 250,000 clones, around 87% of them seen once, and the ten largest clones take about 1.2%. The TCR was taken from a woman in her twenties or thirties in good health and CMV-seropositive. The rearrangement uses TRBV19 and TRBJ2-3; TRBD2 matches 8 bases. Sequencing was carried out using PBMCs. The CDR3 DNA reads TGTGCCAGTAGTATGCCAGCGGGAGCCGGCACAGATACGCAGTATTTT. This gives the protein CASSMPAGAGTDTQYF.